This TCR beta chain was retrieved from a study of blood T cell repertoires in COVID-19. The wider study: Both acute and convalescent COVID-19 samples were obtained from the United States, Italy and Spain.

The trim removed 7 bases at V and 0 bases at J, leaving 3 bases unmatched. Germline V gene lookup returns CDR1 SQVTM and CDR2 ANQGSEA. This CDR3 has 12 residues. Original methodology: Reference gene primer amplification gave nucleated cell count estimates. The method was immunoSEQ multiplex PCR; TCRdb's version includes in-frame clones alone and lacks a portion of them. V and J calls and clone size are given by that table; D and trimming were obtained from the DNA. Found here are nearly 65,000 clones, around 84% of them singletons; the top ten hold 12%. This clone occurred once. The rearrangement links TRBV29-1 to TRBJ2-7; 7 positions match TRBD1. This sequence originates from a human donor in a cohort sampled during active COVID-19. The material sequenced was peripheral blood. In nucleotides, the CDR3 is TGCAGCGCCCGGGACAGCTCCTACGAGCAGTACTTC. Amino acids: CSARDSSYEQYF.